This T cell receptor (beta chain) is drawn from a study of cytomegalovirus exposure and HLA in healthy donors. The wider study: Earlier sequencing of 150 million to 200 million T cells yielded nearly 120 million unique TCR beta sequences. Overall study results and limits: It is likely that the observed cluster of highly shared sequence variants was a sequencing artifact. Further analysis, carried out later, found HLA-associated TCR beta chains more clonally expanded than equally common other chains.

The PCR used 60 Vbeta and 13 Jbeta primers. Repertoires were generated with immunoSEQ multiplex PCR, while TCRdb's copy carries only in-frame clones and drops some. The sample shows 200,000 to 250,000 clones, 81% of them seen only once. Remarks on this clone: The antigen is undetermined.

The CDR3 loop spans 14 amino acids. The germline CDR1 and CDR2 sequences are SNHLY and FYNNEI. V lost 6 bases and J 8 bases, leaving 19 bases between the germline ends. The J gene is TRBJ1-2, the V gene TRBV2, with D possibly matching TRBD1 (6 bases). Sequencing used PBMCs. The source is a woman aged 60-75 years in good health and CMV-seropositive. Here the CDR3 reads CASRNTGSSSGYTF. As DNA, the CDR3 is TGTGCCAGCAGGAATACAGGGAGCTCCTCGGGCTACACCTTC.